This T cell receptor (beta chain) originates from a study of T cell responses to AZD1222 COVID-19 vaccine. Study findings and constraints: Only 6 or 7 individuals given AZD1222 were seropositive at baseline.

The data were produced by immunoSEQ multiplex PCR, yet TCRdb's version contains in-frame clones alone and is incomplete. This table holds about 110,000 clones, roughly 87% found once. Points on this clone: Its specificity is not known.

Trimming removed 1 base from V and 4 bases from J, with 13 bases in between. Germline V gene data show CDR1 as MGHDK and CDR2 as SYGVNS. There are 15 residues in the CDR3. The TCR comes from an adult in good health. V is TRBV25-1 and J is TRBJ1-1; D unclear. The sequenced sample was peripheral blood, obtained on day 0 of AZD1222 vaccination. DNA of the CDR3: TGTGCCAGCAGTGAATCGACGACCGCGGGCACTGAAGCTTTCTTT. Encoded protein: CASSESTTAGTEAFF.